This T cell receptor (beta chain) was sequenced in a study of Graves' ophthalmopathy and Graves' hyperthyroidism. The CDR3 covers 16 residues. V dropped 5 bases and J dropped 4; count of bases not matched to a gene: 10. From germline, CDR1 is SGHNT and CDR2 YENEEA. Beta-chain TCR CDR3 regions were amplified from RNA transcripts. Following a first-round RT-PCR that used HTBI primers, a second-round multiplex PCR was carried out. TCRdb recomputed calls from the multiplex PCR reads with MiXCR, one row per CDR3 protein. The sample lists around 1,000,000 distinct CDR3 sequences; less than 45% were seen once. This clonotype was recorded at least ten times.

Sample: peripheral blood or thyroid tissue (not recorded which). The sequence was collected from an adult man with Graves' hyperthyroidism. The chain joins TRBV11-3 to TRBJ1-1; 10 positions match TRBD1. CDR3 nucleotide sequence: TGTGCCAGCAGCCCCGGGGACAGGGGCGGGAGCACTGAAGCTTTCTTT. Its protein is CASSPGDRGGSTEAFF.